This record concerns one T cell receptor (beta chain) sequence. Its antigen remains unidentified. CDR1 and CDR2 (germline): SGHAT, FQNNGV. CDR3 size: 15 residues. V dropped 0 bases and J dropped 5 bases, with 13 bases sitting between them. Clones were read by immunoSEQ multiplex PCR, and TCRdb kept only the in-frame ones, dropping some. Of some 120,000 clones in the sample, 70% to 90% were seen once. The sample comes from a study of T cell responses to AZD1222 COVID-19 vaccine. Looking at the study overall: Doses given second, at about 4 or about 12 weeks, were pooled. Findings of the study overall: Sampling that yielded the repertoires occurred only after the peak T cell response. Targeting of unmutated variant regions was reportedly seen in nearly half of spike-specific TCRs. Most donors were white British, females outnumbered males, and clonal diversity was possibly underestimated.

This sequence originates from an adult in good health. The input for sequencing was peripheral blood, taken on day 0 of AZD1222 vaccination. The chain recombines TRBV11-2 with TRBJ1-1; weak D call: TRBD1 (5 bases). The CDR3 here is CASSLERRGGTEAFF. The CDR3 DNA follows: TGTGCCAGCAGCTTAGAGAGAAGGGGAGGGACTGAAGCTTTCTTT.